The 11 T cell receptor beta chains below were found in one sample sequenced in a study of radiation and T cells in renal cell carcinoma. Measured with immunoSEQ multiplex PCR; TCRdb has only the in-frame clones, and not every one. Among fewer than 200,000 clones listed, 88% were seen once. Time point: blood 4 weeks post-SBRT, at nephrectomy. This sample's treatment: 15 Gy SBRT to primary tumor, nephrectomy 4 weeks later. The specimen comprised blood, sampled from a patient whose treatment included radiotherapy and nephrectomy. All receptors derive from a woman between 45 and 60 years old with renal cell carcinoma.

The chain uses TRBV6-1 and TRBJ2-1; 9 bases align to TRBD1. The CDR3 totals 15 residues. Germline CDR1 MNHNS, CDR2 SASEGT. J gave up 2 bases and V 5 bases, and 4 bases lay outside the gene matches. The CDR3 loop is CASSTRDRAYNEQFF. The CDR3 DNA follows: TGTGCCAGCAGTACCCGGGACAGGGCCTACAATGAGCAGTTCTTC.

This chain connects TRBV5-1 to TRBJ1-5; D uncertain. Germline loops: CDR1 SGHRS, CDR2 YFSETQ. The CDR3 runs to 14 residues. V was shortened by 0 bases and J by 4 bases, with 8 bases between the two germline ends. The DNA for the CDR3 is TGCGCCAGCAGCTTGGGGGGTGAGAATCAGCCCCAGCATTTT. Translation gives CASSLGGENQPQHF.

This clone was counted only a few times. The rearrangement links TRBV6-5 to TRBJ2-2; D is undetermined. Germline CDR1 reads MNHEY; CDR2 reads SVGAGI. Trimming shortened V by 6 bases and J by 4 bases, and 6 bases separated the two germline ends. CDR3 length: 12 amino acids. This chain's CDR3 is CASRPRTGELFF. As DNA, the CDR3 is TGTGCCAGCAGACCACGCACCGGGGAGCTGTTTTTT.

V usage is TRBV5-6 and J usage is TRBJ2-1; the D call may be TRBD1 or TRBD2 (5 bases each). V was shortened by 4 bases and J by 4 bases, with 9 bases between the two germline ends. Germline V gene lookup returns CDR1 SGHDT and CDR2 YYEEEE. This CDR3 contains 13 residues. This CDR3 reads CASSRGRYNEQFF. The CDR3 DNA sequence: TGTGCCAGCAGCAGGGGACGGTACAATGAGCAGTTCTTC. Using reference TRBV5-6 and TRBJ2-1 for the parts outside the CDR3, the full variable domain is DAGVTQSPTHLIKTRGQQVTLRCSPKSGHDTVSWYQQALGQGPQFIFQYYEEEERQRGNFPDRFSGHQFPNYSSELNVNALLLGDSALYLCASSRGRYNEQFFGPGTRLTVL.

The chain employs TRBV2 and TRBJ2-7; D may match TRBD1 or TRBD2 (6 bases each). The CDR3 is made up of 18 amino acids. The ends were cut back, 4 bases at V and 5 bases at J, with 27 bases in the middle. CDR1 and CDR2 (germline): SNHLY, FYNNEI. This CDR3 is CASSGGTTTSRGWNEQYF. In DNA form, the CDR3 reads TGTGCCAGCAGTGGAGGGACAACGACTTCCCGGGGGTGGAACGAGCAGTACTTC. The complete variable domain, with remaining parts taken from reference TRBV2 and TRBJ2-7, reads EPEVTQTPSHQVTQMGQEVILRCVPISNHLYFYWYRQILGQKVEFLVSFYNNEISEKSEIFDDQFSVERPDGSNFTLKIRSTKLEDSAMYFCASSGGTTTSRGWNEQYFGPGTRLTVT.

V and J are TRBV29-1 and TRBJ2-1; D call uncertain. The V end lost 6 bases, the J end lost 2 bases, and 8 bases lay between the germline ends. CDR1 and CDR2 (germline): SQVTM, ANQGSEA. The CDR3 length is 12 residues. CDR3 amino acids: CSVRRTYNEQFF. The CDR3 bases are TGCAGCGTCCGACGCACCTACAATGAGCAGTTCTTC.

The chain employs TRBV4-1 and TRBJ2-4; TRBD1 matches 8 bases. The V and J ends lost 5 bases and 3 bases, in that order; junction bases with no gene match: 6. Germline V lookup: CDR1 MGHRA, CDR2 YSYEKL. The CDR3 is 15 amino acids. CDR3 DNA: TGCGCCAGCAGCGCACAGGGGGACGGCAAAAACATTCAGTACTTC. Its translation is CASSAQGDGKNIQYF.

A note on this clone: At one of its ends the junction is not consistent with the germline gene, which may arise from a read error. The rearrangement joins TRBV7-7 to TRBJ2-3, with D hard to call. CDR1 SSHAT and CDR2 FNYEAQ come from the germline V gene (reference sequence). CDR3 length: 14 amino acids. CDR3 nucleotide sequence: TGTGCTAGCAGCCTTCGAACTAGCACAGATACGCAGTATTTT. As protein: CASSLRTSTDTQYF.

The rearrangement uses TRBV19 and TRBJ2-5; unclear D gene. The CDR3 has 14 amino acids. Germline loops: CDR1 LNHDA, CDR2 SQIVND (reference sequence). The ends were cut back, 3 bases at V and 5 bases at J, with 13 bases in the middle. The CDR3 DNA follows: TGTGCCAGTAGTATTCGCATCGGGTGGGAGACCCAGTACTTC. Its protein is CASSIRIGWETQYF.

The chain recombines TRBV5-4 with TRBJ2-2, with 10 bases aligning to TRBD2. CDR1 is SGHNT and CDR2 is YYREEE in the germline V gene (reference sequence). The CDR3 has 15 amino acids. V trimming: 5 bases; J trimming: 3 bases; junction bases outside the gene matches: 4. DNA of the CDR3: TGTGCCAGCAGTTCTAGCGGGGGTTACACCGGGGAGCTGTTTTTT. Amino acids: CASSSSGGYTGELFF.

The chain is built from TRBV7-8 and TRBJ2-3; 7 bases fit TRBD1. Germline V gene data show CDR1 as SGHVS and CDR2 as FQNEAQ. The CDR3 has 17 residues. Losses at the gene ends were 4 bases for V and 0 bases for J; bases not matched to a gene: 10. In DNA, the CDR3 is TGTGCCAGCAGCTCAGGGACAGCACGAACCAGCACAGATACGCAGTATTTT. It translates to CASSSGTARTSTDTQYF.